This T cell receptor (beta chain) was observed in a study of CD8+ T cells in alopecia areata. Looked up from germline, CDR1 is ENHRY and CDR2 is SYGVKD. The length of the CDR3 is 15 residues. The J segment lost 5 bases and the V segment lost 4 bases, leaving 4 bases of the junction unmatched. The sequencing template was cDNA reverse transcribed from extracted RNA. Method: immunoSEQ multiplex PCR; TCRdb's copy keeps in-frame clones and lacks some. Here the sample spans about 200,000 clones, roughly 64% being singletons. In this sample, this clone turned up a few times. As to treatment: oral pan-JAK inhibitor, 5-10 mg twice daily.

This sequence originates from a human donor with alopecia areata. The specimen comprised CD4+ T cells sorted from blood, sampled at week 24, from a patient treated with tofacitinib. The rearrangement links TRBV10-3 to TRBJ2-2, with 10 bases lining up with TRBD1. The chain's CDR3 is CAISGQGAETGELFF. The DNA of the CDR3 is TGTGCCATCAGTGGACAGGGGGCCGAGACCGGGGAGCTGTTTTTT.